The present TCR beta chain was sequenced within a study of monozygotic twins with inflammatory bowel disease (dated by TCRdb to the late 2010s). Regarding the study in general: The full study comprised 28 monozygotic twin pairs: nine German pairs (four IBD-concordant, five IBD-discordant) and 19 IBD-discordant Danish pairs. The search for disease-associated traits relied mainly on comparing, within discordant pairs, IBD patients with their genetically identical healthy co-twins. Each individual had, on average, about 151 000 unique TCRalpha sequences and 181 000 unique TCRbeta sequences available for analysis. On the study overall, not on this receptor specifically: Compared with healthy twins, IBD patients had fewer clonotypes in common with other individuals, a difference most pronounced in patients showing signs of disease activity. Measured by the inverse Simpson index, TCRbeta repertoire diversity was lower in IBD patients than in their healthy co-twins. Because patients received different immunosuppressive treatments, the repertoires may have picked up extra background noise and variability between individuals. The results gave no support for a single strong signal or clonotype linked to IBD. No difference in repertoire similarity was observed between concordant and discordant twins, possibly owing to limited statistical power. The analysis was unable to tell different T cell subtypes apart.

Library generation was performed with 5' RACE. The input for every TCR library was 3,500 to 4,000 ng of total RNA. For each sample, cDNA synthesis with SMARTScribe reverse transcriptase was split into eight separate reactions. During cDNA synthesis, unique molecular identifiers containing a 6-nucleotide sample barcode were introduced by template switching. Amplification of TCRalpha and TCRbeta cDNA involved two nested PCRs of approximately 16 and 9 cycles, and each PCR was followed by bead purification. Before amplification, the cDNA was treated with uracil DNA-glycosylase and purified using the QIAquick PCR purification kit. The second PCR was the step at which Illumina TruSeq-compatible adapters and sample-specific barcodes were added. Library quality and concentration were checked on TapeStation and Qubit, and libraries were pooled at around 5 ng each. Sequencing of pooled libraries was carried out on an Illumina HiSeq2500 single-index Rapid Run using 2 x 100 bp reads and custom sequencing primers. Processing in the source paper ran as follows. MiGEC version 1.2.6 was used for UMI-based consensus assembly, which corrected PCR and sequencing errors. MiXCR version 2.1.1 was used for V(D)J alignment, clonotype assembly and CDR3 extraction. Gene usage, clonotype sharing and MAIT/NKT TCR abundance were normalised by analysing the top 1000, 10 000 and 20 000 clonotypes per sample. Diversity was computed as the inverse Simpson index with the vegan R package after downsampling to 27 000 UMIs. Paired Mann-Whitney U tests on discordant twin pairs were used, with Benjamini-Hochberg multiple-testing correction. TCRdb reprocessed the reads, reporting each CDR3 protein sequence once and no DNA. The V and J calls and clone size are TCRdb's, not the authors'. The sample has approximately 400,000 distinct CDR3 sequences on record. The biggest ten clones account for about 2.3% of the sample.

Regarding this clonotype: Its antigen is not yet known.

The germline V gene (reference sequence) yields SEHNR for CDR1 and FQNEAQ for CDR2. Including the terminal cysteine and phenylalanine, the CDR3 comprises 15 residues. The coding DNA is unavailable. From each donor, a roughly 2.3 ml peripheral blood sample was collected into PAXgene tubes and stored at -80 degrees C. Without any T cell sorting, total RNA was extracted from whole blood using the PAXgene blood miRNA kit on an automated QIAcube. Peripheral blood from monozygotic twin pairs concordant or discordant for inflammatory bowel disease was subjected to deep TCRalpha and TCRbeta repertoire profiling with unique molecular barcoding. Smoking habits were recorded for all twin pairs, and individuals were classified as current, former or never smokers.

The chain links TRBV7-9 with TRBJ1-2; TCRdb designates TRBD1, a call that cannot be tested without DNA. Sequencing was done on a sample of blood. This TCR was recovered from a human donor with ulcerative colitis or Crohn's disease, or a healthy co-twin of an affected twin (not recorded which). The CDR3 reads CASSPGQGLAYGYTF.